The clone carrying this T cell receptor beta chain was seen only a few times. Its antigen is not known. These data originate in a study of T cells in narcolepsy. Findings and caveats of the study: No autoreactive T cell clone sequences appeared in some memory CD4+ repertoires.

Germline V gene sequence: CDR1 MNHNS, CDR2 SASEGT. After removal of 0 bases from V and 0 bases from J, the junction contained 6 bases not matched to a gene. CDR3 length: 19 residues. Profiled with immunoSEQ multiplex PCR; TCRdb holds only in-frame clones, not every one. The sample consists of almost 25,000 clones, approximately 62% of them appearing once. Sequenced: memory (CD45RA-) CD4+ T cells from blood. This TCR came from a human donor in good health. The chain employs TRBV6-1 and TRBJ2-6; TRBD1 aligns across 9 bases. The DNA for the CDR3 is TGTGCCAGCAGTGAAGCTTGGGACAGGGTTCTCTCTGGGGCCAACGTCCTGACTTTC. It translates to CASSEAWDRVLSGANVLTF.